A selection of T cell receptor beta chains follows, all from one sample in a study of T cells in Graves' hyperthyroidism and ophthalmopathy. Each CDR3 protein gets one entry after TCRdb re-called the multiplex PCR reads with MiXCR. The sample carries some 760,000 distinct CDR3 sequences, approximately 14% recorded once. The sequencing input was blood. Every receptor here comes from a woman aged 18 to 35 with Graves' hyperthyroidism. CDR3s include the opening cysteine and the closing phenylalanine or tryptophan. The D gene is left open where the match is weak. For some rows the clone size is stated as once, few or many, or as a class when expanded; others skip it.

abundance	v_gene	d_gene	j_gene	CDR3nt	CDR3aa
once	TRBV4-3	NA	TRBJ2-7	TGCGCCAGCAGCCCCACAGCGGGTGGTTTCTACGAGCAGTACTTC	CASSPTAGGFYEQYF
many	TRBV10-3	TRBD2	TRBJ2-1	TGTGCCATCAGTGCGGGGCGGGAGGGGAACAATGAGCAGTTCTTC	CAISAGREGNNEQFF
many	TRBV7-2	NA	TRBJ2-7	TGTGCCAGCAGCTTACGAACAGAAATTAACTACGAGCAGTACTTC	CASSLRTEINYEQYF
many	TRBV12-3/TRBV12-4	TRBD2	TRBJ2-3	TGTGCCAGCAGGCCAAGACTAGCGGGAGTAGATACGCAGTATTTT	CASRPRLAGVDTQYF
NA	TRBV6-2/TRBV6-3	NA	TRBJ1-1	TGTGCCAGCAGTTATCACGTTATGAACACTGAAGCTTTCTTT	CASSYHVMNTEAFF
many	TRBV5-6	NA	TRBJ1-4	TGTGCCAGCAGCTCCCAGGACGTTGCAACTAATGAAAAACTGTTTTTT	CASSSQDVATNEKLFF
NA	TRBV5-4	TRBD1	TRBJ2-7	TGTGCCAGCAGCCCTCTTCTGGCAGGGGGCTTCAACGAGCAGTACTTC	CASSPLLAGGFNEQYF
many	TRBV11-3	NA	TRBJ2-5	TGTGCCAGCAGCTCAGACCCTCTCCAAGAGACCCAGTACTTC	CASSSDPLQETQYF
NA	TRBV7-2	TRBD2	TRBJ2-3	TGTGCCAGCAGCTTTAGCGGGACCACGCAGTATTTT	CASSFSGTTQYF
many	TRBV7-9	NA	TRBJ1-4	TGTGCCAGCAGCCCACCCTCGGGGCAAGCTGAAAAACTGTTTTTT	CASSPPSGQAEKLFF
many	TRBV10-3	NA	TRBJ1-1	TGTGCCATCAGTGAGTCCAGCGTTCGCACTGAAGCTTTCTTT	CAISESSVRTEAFF
many	TRBV11-3	TRBD2	TRBJ2-2	TGTGCCAGCAGCTTTGGACTAGCGGGCACCGGGGAGCTGTTTTTT	CASSFGLAGTGELFF
NA	TRBV6-6	NA	TRBJ2-1	TGTGCCAGCAGTTACTCGGAGAGTCGTCAGTTCTTC	CASSYSESRQFF
few	TRBV3-1	NA	TRBJ2-1	TGTGCCAGCAGCCCGGGACACCCCTACAATGAGCAGTTCTTC	CASSPGHPYNEQFF
many	TRBV18	TRBD1	TRBJ1-1	TGTGCCAGCTCGGGAGGGACAGGCGCTACGAATGAAGCTTTCTTT	CASSGGTGATNEAFF
few	TRBV7-9	NA	TRBJ2-5	TGTGCCAGCAGCTTTCTAGGGGACCAAGAGACCCAGTACTTC	CASSFLGDQETQYF
many	TRBV13	TRBD2	TRBJ2-1	TGTGCCAGCAGCTCCAATCCTTGGACTAGCGGGATCAATGAGCAGTTCTTC	CASSSNPWTSGINEQFF
few	TRBV12-3/TRBV12-4	NA	TRBJ1-2	TGTGCCAGCAGACGAGGGACATCGAACTATGGCTGCACCTTC	CASRRGTSNYGCTF
many	TRBV19	TRBD1	TRBJ1-1	TGTGCCAGTAGTGGGGACAGAGCAATGAACACTGAAGCTTTCTTT	CASSGDRAMNTEAFF
many	TRBV12-3/TRBV12-4	NA	TRBJ2-3	TGTGCCAGCAGTTTAGACACTAGCACAGATACGCAGTATTTT	CASSLDTSTDTQYF
many	TRBV29-1	TRBD1	TRBJ2-7	TGCAGCGTTGAAAACCCCGGGACAGGAGGGTACGAGCAGTACTTC	CSVENPGTGGYEQYF
many	TRBV11-1	TRBD1	TRBJ2-1	TGTGCCAGCAGCTCAACCGGGACAGGGGGCACCGATGAGCAGTTCTTC	CASSSTGTGGTDEQFF
NA	TRBV7-9	NA	TRBJ1-1	TGTGCCAGCAGCCCGCTGGAGGGTGACAACACTGAAGCTTTCTTT	CASSPLEGDNTEAFF
few	TRBV12-3/TRBV12-4	TRBD2	TRBJ2-4	TGTGCCAGCAGCCTCAGCGGGAGTGGGAAAAACATTCAGTACTTC	CASSLSGSGKNIQYF
many	TRBV7-2	TRBD2	TRBJ2-5	TGTGCCAGCAGCCCCAGCGGGAGGGGAGAGACCCAGTACTTC	CASSPSGRGETQYF
many	TRBV12-3/TRBV12-4	NA	TRBJ2-7	TGTGCCAGCAGAACCCTCGGGGACCCGGTGGAGCAGTACTTC	CASRTLGDPVEQYF
few	TRBV19	NA	TRBJ2-7	TGTGCCAGTAGCCCGAGGATGGCAGAGATCTCCTACGAGCAGTACTTC	CASSPRMAEISYEQYF
NA	TRBV5-6	TRBD1	TRBJ2-7	TGTGCCAGCAGCAAAGGGACAGGGGGCCCCTACGAGCAGTACTTC	CASSKGTGGPYEQYF
NA	TRBV12-3/TRBV12-4	TRBD1	TRBJ1-5	TGTGCCAGCAGTTCTCGGACAGGGGTTTTCAATCAGCCCCAGCATTTT	CASSSRTGVFNQPQHF
NA	TRBV13	NA	TRBJ2-7	TGTGCCAGCAGCTTAGACAGGCAGGGCGAGCAGTACTTC	CASSLDRQGEQYF
few	TRBV6-5	NA	TRBJ2-5	TGTGCCAGCAGTTACGGGGCATTGGATTTTACGCGGCAAGAGACCCAGTACTTC	CASSYGALDFTRQETQYF
NA	TRBV4-1	TRBD1	TRBJ2-5	TGCGCCAGCAGCCAGACAGGGGCTTGGGAGACCCAGTACTTC	CASSQTGAWETQYF
NA	TRBV6-1	TRBD1	TRBJ2-1	TGTGCCAGCGGGAGAGGTCAGGGGGCCAATGAGCAGTTCTTC	CASGRGQGANEQFF